This T cell receptor (beta chain) came from a study of human T cells and chemical hapten exposure. Study overall: 2% DPC applied to a roughly 2 cm by roughly 2 cm arm area sensitized donors.

Documented time point: patch test 2, 6 weeks after DPC sensitization. Treatment denoted: therapeutic diphenylcyclopropenone sensitization with weekly scalp DPC. Study-level findings and limits: Sensitizing with DPC caused no change in TCRs above 1 in 1000 frequency. Among expanded TCRs, significantly more large CDR3 similarity clusters formed than among controls.

The junction had 4 bases not matched to a gene; V was cut back by 6 bases and J by 0 bases. Germline lookup yields CDR1 LNHDA and CDR2 SQIVND (reference sequence). The length of the CDR3 is 14 residues. In its sample, this clonotype was seen many times. The antigen is undetermined. Within the library, unique molecular identifiers were attached to each individual cDNA molecule. In TCRdb, the RACE reads were re-called with MiXCR into one record per CDR3 protein. Of some 44,000 distinct CDR3 sequences in the sample, approximately 9% are singletons; the top ten hold approximately 15%. This clonotype was sampled from a woman between 40 and 50 years old with alopecia areata. Some clones in this sample may be carry-over from other donors' samples. The rearrangement joins TRBV19 to TRBJ2-7; 8 bases map to TRBD2. The sample here was whole blood, taken in connection with sensitization to the hapten diphenylcyclopropenone (DPC). CDR3 DNA sequence: TGTGCCAGTAGCCCTCGGGGGGGCTCCTACGAGCAGTACTTC. Translation gives CASSPRGGSYEQYF. The whole variable domain, remainder taken from reference TRBV19 and TRBJ2-7, is DGGITQSPKYLFRKEGQNVTLSCEQNLNHDAMYWYRQDPGQGLRLIYYSQIVNDFQKGDIAEGYSVSREKKESFPLTVTSAQKNPTAFYLCASSPRGGSYEQYFGPGTRLTVT.